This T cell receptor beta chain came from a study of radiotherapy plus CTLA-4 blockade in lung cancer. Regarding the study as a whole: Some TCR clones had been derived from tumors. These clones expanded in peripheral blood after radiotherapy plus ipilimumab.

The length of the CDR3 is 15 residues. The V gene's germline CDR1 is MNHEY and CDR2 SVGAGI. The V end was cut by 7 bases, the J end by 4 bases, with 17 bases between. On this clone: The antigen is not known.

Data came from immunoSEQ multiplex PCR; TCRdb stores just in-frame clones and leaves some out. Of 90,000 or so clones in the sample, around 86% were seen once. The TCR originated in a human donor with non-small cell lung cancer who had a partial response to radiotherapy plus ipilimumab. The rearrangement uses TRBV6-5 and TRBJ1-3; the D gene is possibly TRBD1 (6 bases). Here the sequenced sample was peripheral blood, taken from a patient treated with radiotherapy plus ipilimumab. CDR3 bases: TGTGCCAGCACCGAGACAGGCCGGGCAGGAAACACCATATATTTT. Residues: CASTETGRAGNTIYF.